These T cell receptor beta chains were read from a single sample in a study of blood T cell repertoires in COVID-19. Profiled with immunoSEQ multiplex PCR; TCRdb holds only in-frame clones, not every one. The sample lists 120,000 to 150,000 clones, approximately 85% seen once, with around 8% in the top ten. Sequencing was done on a sample of peripheral blood. These receptors originate from an older woman with COVID-19, enrolled during active disease. Both conserved end residues are part of each CDR3. A D gene is named only where the DNA matches it firmly. Clone size, where shown, is once, few, many, or a class for clones that have expanded.

clone size	V gene	J gene	D gene	CDR3 DNA	CDR3 protein
-	TRBV6-2/TRBV6-3	TRBJ1-1	-	TGTGCCAGCAGCCCGGGGGGGGGTGAAGCTTTCTTT	CASSPGGGEAFF
once	TRBV2	TRBJ2-2	TRBD1	TGTGCCAGCACCCAAGGACAGGGGGACACCGGGGAGCTGTTTTTT	CASTQGQGDTGELFF
-	TRBV10-3	TRBJ2-2	-	TGTGCCATCAGTGAGTCGGTCGGCAGGGTTAACACCGGGGAGCTGTTTTTT	CAISESVGRVNTGELFF
-	TRBV15	TRBJ2-1	-	TGTGCCACCAGCAGAGATCAAATGAGAAACAATGAGCAGTTCTTC	CATSRDQMRNNEQFF
once	TRBV6-1	TRBJ1-5	-	TGTGCCAGCAGTGAATCAGCAGGGTCGAATCAGCCCCAGCATTTT	CASSESAGSNQPQHF
-	TRBV19	TRBJ1-1	-	TGTGCCAGTAGCCCACAGGGTGGGTCTGAAGCTTTCTTT	CASSPQGGSEAFF
-	TRBV19	TRBJ1-2	-	TGTGCCAGACGACTAGACGACTGCGGCTACACCTTC	CARRLDDCGYTF
-	TRBV2	TRBJ2-5	TRBD2	TGTGCCAGCAGTGTAGGACTAGCGGGGCGGGAGACCCAGTACTTC	CASSVGLAGRETQYF
once	TRBV27	TRBJ2-7	-	TGTGCCAGCAGTTCCTCCGTGCGCGAGCAGTACTTC	CASSSSVREQYF
-	TRBV19	TRBJ2-7	-	TGTGCCAGTAGTATACAGGGGAACGAGCAGTACTTC	CASSIQGNEQYF
-	TRBV12-3/TRBV12-4	TRBJ1-2	-	TGTGCCAGCAGTTTTCAGGGGATCTATGGCTACACCTTC	CASSFQGIYGYTF
-	TRBV4-1	TRBJ2-1	-	TGCGCCAGCAGCCAAGTGTTGGGGGCTGGGACCTACAATGAGCAGTTCTTC	CASSQVLGAGTYNEQFF
-	TRBV10-3	TRBJ1-6	-	TGTGCCATCAGTGTTAACAGGGACACACCCCTCCACTTT	CAISVNRDTPLHF
-	TRBV5-6	TRBJ2-1	-	TGTGCCAGCAGCTTGAGCTATGAGCAGTTCTTC	CASSLSYEQFF
once	TRBV19	TRBJ1-1	TRBD1	TGTGCCAGTAGTATTTCCGACAGGGCATTATCCCAAGCTTTCTTT	CASSISDRALSQAFF
-	TRBV7-9	TRBJ2-2	TRBD2	TGTGCCAGCAGCTCATTCACCCTAGCGGGGGCCTTGAACACCGGGGAGCTGTTTTTT	CASSSFTLAGALNTGELFF
-	TRBV4-3	TRBJ2-6	TRBD1	TGCGCCAGCAGCCCCCCCCTAGGACAGGGCCCCTCTGGGGCCAACGTCCTGACTTTC	CASSPPLGQGPSGANVLTF
-	TRBV27	TRBJ2-1	TRBD1	TGTGCCAGCAGTTTATTCTCCGGGACAGGGTCGGGGAATGAGCAGTTCTTC	CASSLFSGTGSGNEQFF
-	TRBV4-1	TRBJ1-1	TRBD1	TGCGCCAGCAGCCAAACACAGGGGGGGTCCACTGAAGCTTTCTTT	CASSQTQGGSTEAFF
-	TRBV7-9	TRBJ1-5	-	TGTGCCAGCAGCTCGGTTACTGGTTTTGATCAGCCCCAGCATTTT	CASSSVTGFDQPQHF
-	TRBV10-2	TRBJ2-5	-	TGCGCCAGCAGTGAGTCTCGGGAGACCCAGTACTTC	CASSESRETQYF
-	TRBV9	TRBJ1-2	-	TGTGCCAGCAGCCCCCACCGGGGTGGCTACACCTTC	CASSPHRGGYTF
-	TRBV30	TRBJ2-7	TRBD2	TGTGCCTGGACTTCCATGAAAGGACTAGCTGGCTACGAGCAGTACTTC	CAWTSMKGLAGYEQYF
-	TRBV2	TRBJ1-5	-	TGTGCTACGCGGGTTAGCAATCAGCCCCAGCATTTT	CATRVSNQPQHF
-	TRBV24-1	TRBJ2-1	-	TGTGCCACCAGTGATTTAAAAGGGGGGGGCGTCAATGAGCAGTTCTTC	CATSDLKGGGVNEQFF
-	TRBV4-1	TRBJ1-2	-	TGCGCCAGCAGCCGACCATACCAGGATGGCTACACCTTC	CASSRPYQDGYTF
-	TRBV19	TRBJ1-1	-	TGTGCCAGTATCCTGAGGGGGATCCACACTGAAGCTTTCTTT	CASILRGIHTEAFF
few	TRBV7-2	TRBJ1-6	-	TGTGCCAGCACACAGGCCTCCTATAATTCACCCCTCCACTTT	CASTQASYNSPLHF
few	TRBV7-9	TRBJ1-2	TRBD1	TGTGCCAGCAGCCCGGATGTGGGACAGGGGGCATACTATGGCTACACCTTC	CASSPDVGQGAYYGYTF
-	TRBV18	TRBJ1-6	-	TGTGCCAGCTCACCGGTCAGGGGACGTTCACCCCTCCACTTT	CASSPVRGRSPLHF
few	TRBV6-6	TRBJ1-2	TRBD1	TGTGCCAGCAGTTACGGACAGGGTCGTGTAAGATATGGCTACACCTTC	CASSYGQGRVRYGYTF
-	TRBV10-2	TRBJ1-2	TRBD1	TGCGCCAGCGCTACCGGGACAGGGGGCGTCAACTATGGCTACACCTTC	CASATGTGGVNYGYTF
-	TRBV11-2	TRBJ1-1	TRBD1	TGTGCCAGCGGAGAACAGGGGAGCACTGAAGCTTTCTTT	CASGEQGSTEAFF
-	TRBV6-6	TRBJ1-6	-	TGTGCCAGCAGTTACTCTAACGAATATGCCGGTTCACCCCTCCACTTT	CASSYSNEYAGSPLHF
once	TRBV4-1	TRBJ1-5	-	TGCGCCAGCAGCCAAGTTGGTCAACTCAATCAGCCCCAGCATTTT	CASSQVGQLNQPQHF
-	TRBV3-1/TRBV3-2	TRBJ2-5	-	TGTGCCAGCAGCCAAGTGAGAGATGAGACCCAGTACTTC	CASSQVRDETQYF
-	TRBV27	TRBJ1-6	-	TGTGCCAGCAGGGCCGGGGGATTGGTTAGCTATAATTCACCCCTCCACTTT	CASRAGGLVSYNSPLHF